The 4 T cell receptor beta chains below were found in one sample sequenced in a study of blood T cell repertoires in COVID-19. Some clones are missing from TCRdb's copy, which holds only in-frame ones; the method was immunoSEQ multiplex PCR. The sample yields 150,000 to 200,000 clones, around 89% seen once. The sample consisted of PBMCs or T cells enriched from blood (not recorded which). These receptors were collected from a woman aged 45-65 years who had recovered from COVID-19.

The chain has TRBV6-4 and TRBJ1-6; 8 bases align to TRBD1. The V gene end was trimmed by 4 bases and the J gene end by 7 bases; junction bases not matched to a gene: 0. The CDR3 runs 13 residues. Looked up from germline, CDR1 is MRHNA and CDR2 is SNTAGT. CDR3 sequence: CASSGTGNSPLHF. Here the CDR3 DNA reads TGTGCCAGCAGTGGGACAGGGAATTCACCCCTCCACTTT.

J is TRBJ2-2 and V is TRBV6-5; 9 bases fit TRBD2. The CDR3 length is 15 residues. Germline values: CDR1 MNHEY, CDR2 SVGAGI. Germline trimming cut 2 bases from V and 7 bases from J; bases unmatched to any gene: 5. CDR3 sequence reads: CASSYASGVVGELFF. For the CDR3, the DNA is TGTGCCAGCAGTTACGCTAGCGGGGTGGTCGGGGAGCTGTTTTTT.

This chain joins TRBV5-6 and TRBJ2-1, with TRBD1 identical over 7 bases. In germline, CDR1 is SGHDT, CDR2 YYEEEE. This CDR3 is 13 amino acids long. V lost 2 bases, J lost 12 bases, and 8 bases stayed unmatched. The CDR3 spells CASSLTGVQGQFF. CDR3 DNA sequence: TGTGCCAGCAGCTTAACAGGGGTACAGGGGCAGTTCTTC.

The V call is TRBV6-5, the J call TRBJ1-2; D is perhaps TRBD1 (5 bases). This CDR3 spans 15 amino acids. V gave up 6 bases and J gave up 4 bases, with 18 bases separating them. Germline assignment: CDR1 MNHEY and CDR2 SVGAGI. CDR3: CASRPSTETVYGYTF. DNA for the CDR3: TGTGCCAGCAGGCCTTCGACAGAGACGGTCTATGGCTACACCTTC.